Listed below are T cell receptor beta chains from one sample, sequenced in a study of cytomegalovirus exposure and HLA in healthy donors. This table comes from immunoSEQ multiplex PCR, and its TCRdb copy is limited to in-frame clones, with some not included. Among about 120,000 clones listed, 60% to 70% were seen once. Material for sequencing was PBMCs. The receptor set was obtained from a woman between 40 and 50 years old in good health and CMV-seropositive. CDR3s include the opening cysteine and the closing phenylalanine or tryptophan. D genes are given only for firm matches. Some rows mark clone size as missing; the rest say once, few, many or name a class of expanded clone.

v_call: TRBV19
d_call: TRBD1
j_call: TRBJ1-5
cdr3_length: 14
clone_size: few
cdr3_nt: TGTGCCAGTAAAATGACAGGGAGTGATCAGCCCCAGCATTTT
cdr3_aa: CASKMTGSDQPQHF

v_call: TRBV7-9
d_call: .
j_call: TRBJ1-1
cdr3_length: 11
clone_size: .
cdr3_nt: TGTGCCAGCAGCTTCGGGGGTGTCGCTTTCTTT
cdr3_aa: CASSFGGVAFF

v_call: TRBV30
d_call: .
j_call: TRBJ1-1
cdr3_length: 13
clone_size: .
cdr3_nt: TGTGCCTGGAGTTTACAGGGGAACACTGAAGCTTTCTTT
cdr3_aa: CAWSLQGNTEAFF

v_call: TRBV7-6
d_call: .
j_call: TRBJ2-7
cdr3_length: 14
clone_size: .
cdr3_nt: TGTGCCAGCAGCTTATCCGGAGCTGGCTACGAGCAGTACTTC
cdr3_aa: CASSLSGAGYEQYF

v_call: TRBV6-5
d_call: .
j_call: TRBJ2-3
cdr3_length: 13
clone_size: .
cdr3_nt: TGTGCCAGCAGTTACGCTACGGCAGATACGCAGTATTTT
cdr3_aa: CASSYATADTQYF

v_call: TRBV5-4
d_call: .
j_call: TRBJ2-7
cdr3_length: 15
clone_size: .
cdr3_nt: TGTGCCAGCAGCTCGGATCCCGGACAGACCTACGAGCAGTACTTC
cdr3_aa: CASSSDPGQTYEQYF

v_call: TRBV9
d_call: TRBD1
j_call: TRBJ2-5
cdr3_length: 14
clone_size: .
cdr3_nt: TGTGCCAGCAGCGGGCAGGGGGCATCAGAGACCCAGTACTTC
cdr3_aa: CASSGQGASETQYF

v_call: TRBV7-9
d_call: TRBD2
j_call: TRBJ2-5
cdr3_length: 15
clone_size: .
cdr3_nt: TGTGCCAGCAGCTCCCAGCGGGAGATTGAAGAGACCCAGTACTTC
cdr3_aa: CASSSQREIEETQYF

v_call: TRBV6-5
d_call: TRBD1
j_call: TRBJ1-6
cdr3_length: 15
clone_size: .
cdr3_nt: TGTGCCAGCAGTTACTCGACAGGGGGGGGTTCACCCCTCCACTTT
cdr3_aa: CASSYSTGGGSPLHF

v_call: TRBV27
d_call: TRBD2
j_call: TRBJ2-4
cdr3_length: 14
clone_size: .
cdr3_nt: TGTGCCAGCAGTTATAATAGCGGGAGAAACATTCAGTACTTC
cdr3_aa: CASSYNSGRNIQYF

v_call: TRBV28
d_call: .
j_call: TRBJ1-4
cdr3_length: 18
clone_size: few
cdr3_nt: TGTGCCAGCAGTTTTGATCGGACAGCTGTCGCAACTAATGAAAAACTGTTTTTT
cdr3_aa: CASSFDRTAVATNEKLFF

v_call: TRBV7-2
d_call: TRBD1
j_call: TRBJ2-7
cdr3_length: 15
clone_size: once
cdr3_nt: TGTGCCAGCAGCCCCGCCCCGGACAGGGTAAACGAGCAGTACTTC
cdr3_aa: CASSPAPDRVNEQYF

v_call: TRBV15
d_call: TRBD1
j_call: TRBJ1-3
cdr3_length: 14
clone_size: .
cdr3_nt: TGTGCCACCAGCACAGGGGGCTCTGGAAACACCATATATTTT
cdr3_aa: CATSTGGSGNTIYF

v_call: TRBV28
d_call: .
j_call: TRBJ2-1
cdr3_length: 14
clone_size: .
cdr3_nt: TGTGCCAGCAGTTTTAGCGGAATAGACAATGAGCAGTTCTTC
cdr3_aa: CASSFSGIDNEQFF

v_call: TRBV25-1
d_call: .
j_call: TRBJ2-1
cdr3_length: 11
clone_size: .
cdr3_nt: TGTGCCAGCATGACTGGAGGGGAGCAGTTCTTC
cdr3_aa: CASMTGGEQFF

v_call: TRBV28
d_call: .
j_call: TRBJ2-7
cdr3_length: 12
clone_size: .
cdr3_nt: TGTGCCAGTGGGCAATTCTCCTACGAGCAGTACTTC
cdr3_aa: CASGQFSYEQYF

v_call: TRBV4-3
d_call: .
j_call: TRBJ1-5
cdr3_length: 17
clone_size: few
cdr3_nt: TGCGCCAGCAGCCAAGATAGTGTCAGGCATAGCAATCAGCCCCAGCATTTT
cdr3_aa: CASSQDSVRHSNQPQHF

v_call: TRBV15
d_call: .
j_call: TRBJ1-5
cdr3_length: 13
clone_size: .
cdr3_nt: TGTGCCACCGGGGCACAGAACAATCAGCCCCAGCATTTT
cdr3_aa: CATGAQNNQPQHF

v_call: TRBV25-1
d_call: TRBD2
j_call: TRBJ2-2
cdr3_length: 17
clone_size: .
cdr3_nt: TGTGCCAGCAGTGGGGGACTAGCGGGTACGAACACCGGGGAGCTGTTTTTT
cdr3_aa: CASSGGLAGTNTGELFF

v_call: TRBV7-8
d_call: .
j_call: TRBJ1-1
cdr3_length: 13
clone_size: .
cdr3_nt: TGTGCCAGCAGCTTAAGCCGGGACACTGAAGCTTTCTTT
cdr3_aa: CASSLSRDTEAFF

v_call: TRBV6-5
d_call: .
j_call: TRBJ1-2
cdr3_length: 16
clone_size: .
cdr3_nt: TGTGCCAGCAGTTACTCGAGGGGGGGGAATAACTATGGCTACACCTTC
cdr3_aa: CASSYSRGGNNYGYTF

v_call: TRBV7-9
d_call: .
j_call: TRBJ1-1
cdr3_length: 13
clone_size: .
cdr3_nt: TGTGCCAGCAGCTTGCAGGGGACCACTGAAGCTTTCTTT
cdr3_aa: CASSLQGTTEAFF

v_call: TRBV19
d_call: .
j_call: TRBJ1-1
cdr3_length: 15
clone_size: .
cdr3_nt: TGTGCCAGTAAACGGGAAAGGAGAGGAGACACTGAAGCTTTCTTT
cdr3_aa: CASKRERRGDTEAFF

v_call: TRBV6-4
d_call: TRBD2
j_call: TRBJ2-7
cdr3_length: 14
clone_size: .
cdr3_nt: TGTGCCAGCAGTTGGGCTAGCGGGAGCTACGAGCAGTACTTC
cdr3_aa: CASSWASGSYEQYF

v_call: TRBV4-3
d_call: .
j_call: TRBJ1-4
cdr3_length: 13
clone_size: .
cdr3_nt: TGCGCCAGCAGCAGAGTATATGGTGAAAAACTGTTTTTT
cdr3_aa: CASSRVYGEKLFF

v_call: TRBV19
d_call: TRBD1
j_call: TRBJ2-3
cdr3_length: 15
clone_size: .
cdr3_nt: TGTGCCACCAGAGACAGGGGGCCTAGCACAGATACGCAGTATTTT
cdr3_aa: CATRDRGPSTDTQYF

v_call: TRBV5-1
d_call: .
j_call: TRBJ2-1
cdr3_length: 15
clone_size: .
cdr3_nt: TGCGCCAGCAGCGTGAAAGAGCGGGCCTACAATGAGCAGTTCTTC
cdr3_aa: CASSVKERAYNEQFF

v_call: TRBV7-2
d_call: TRBD1
j_call: TRBJ1-1
cdr3_length: 14
clone_size: .
cdr3_nt: TGTGCCAGCAGCTTATGGCCTACAGGGGCAGAAGCTTTCTTT
cdr3_aa: CASSLWPTGAEAFF

v_call: TRBV4-2
d_call: TRBD2
j_call: TRBJ2-7
cdr3_length: 17
clone_size: .
cdr3_nt: TGTGCCAGCAGCCAGACCCACGGGACTAGCGGACCCTACGAGCAGTACTTC
cdr3_aa: CASSQTHGTSGPYEQYF

v_call: TRBV7-8
d_call: .
j_call: TRBJ2-7
cdr3_length: 13
clone_size: few
cdr3_nt: TGTGCCAGCAGCCTATCCGTTACCTACGAGCAGTACTTC
cdr3_aa: CASSLSVTYEQYF

v_call: TRBV2
d_call: .
j_call: TRBJ1-2
cdr3_length: 13
clone_size: .
cdr3_nt: TGTGCCAGCAGTGACCACGGAGCGGGGGGCTACACCTTC
cdr3_aa: CASSDHGAGGYTF

v_call: TRBV30
d_call: TRBD1
j_call: TRBJ2-7
cdr3_length: 13
clone_size: .
cdr3_nt: TGTGCCTGGAGTGTGACAGGGTTGGGCGAGCAGTACTTC
cdr3_aa: CAWSVTGLGEQYF

v_call: TRBV9
d_call: TRBD1
j_call: TRBJ2-2
cdr3_length: 18
clone_size: .
cdr3_nt: TGTGCCAGCAGCTCGAGCACGGACAGGGGGCATTTAGCCGGGGAGCTGTTTTTT
cdr3_aa: CASSSSTDRGHLAGELFF

v_call: TRBV19
d_call: TRBD1
j_call: TRBJ2-1
cdr3_length: 15
clone_size: few
cdr3_nt: TGTGCCAGTAGTAGGGACAGGGGAGGGTACAATGAGCAGTTCTTC
cdr3_aa: CASSRDRGGYNEQFF

v_call: TRBV4-3
d_call: .
j_call: TRBJ2-7
cdr3_length: 16
clone_size: .
cdr3_nt: TGCGCCAGCAGCCAAGAGGGAGGCACGAGCTCCTACGAGCAGTACTTC
cdr3_aa: CASSQEGGTSSYEQYF

v_call: TRBV5-6
d_call: TRBD2
j_call: TRBJ2-3
cdr3_length: 16
clone_size: few
cdr3_nt: TGTGCCAGCAGCTCCCGACTAGCGGAAAGCACAGATACGCAGTATTTT
cdr3_aa: CASSSRLAESTDTQYF

v_call: TRBV25-1
d_call: .
j_call: TRBJ2-7
cdr3_length: 14
clone_size: .
cdr3_nt: TGTGCCAGCAGTCAATCGGACTGGGCTGAGGAGCAGTACTTC
cdr3_aa: CASSQSDWAEEQYF

v_call: TRBV10-3
d_call: .
j_call: TRBJ1-2
cdr3_length: 17
clone_size: .
cdr3_nt: TGTGCCATCAGTGGTAACAGGGAGCTCAGCCCCAACTATGGCTACACCTTC
cdr3_aa: CAISGNRELSPNYGYTF

v_call: TRBV7-9
d_call: TRBD1
j_call: TRBJ1-5
cdr3_length: 15
clone_size: .
cdr3_nt: TGTGCCAGCAGCTCGCCGGACAGGGACAATCAGCCCCAGCATTTT
cdr3_aa: CASSSPDRDNQPQHF

v_call: TRBV29-1
d_call: .
j_call: TRBJ1-1
cdr3_length: 13
clone_size: .
cdr3_nt: TGCAGCGTTTGGGAGGTCTCGAACACTGAAGCTTTCTTT
cdr3_aa: CSVWEVSNTEAFF

v_call: TRBV27
d_call: TRBD2
j_call: TRBJ2-1
cdr3_length: 15
clone_size: .
cdr3_nt: TGTGCCAGCAGTTTATCGATCACCGGGGGGGATGAGCAGTTCTTC
cdr3_aa: CASSLSITGGDEQFF